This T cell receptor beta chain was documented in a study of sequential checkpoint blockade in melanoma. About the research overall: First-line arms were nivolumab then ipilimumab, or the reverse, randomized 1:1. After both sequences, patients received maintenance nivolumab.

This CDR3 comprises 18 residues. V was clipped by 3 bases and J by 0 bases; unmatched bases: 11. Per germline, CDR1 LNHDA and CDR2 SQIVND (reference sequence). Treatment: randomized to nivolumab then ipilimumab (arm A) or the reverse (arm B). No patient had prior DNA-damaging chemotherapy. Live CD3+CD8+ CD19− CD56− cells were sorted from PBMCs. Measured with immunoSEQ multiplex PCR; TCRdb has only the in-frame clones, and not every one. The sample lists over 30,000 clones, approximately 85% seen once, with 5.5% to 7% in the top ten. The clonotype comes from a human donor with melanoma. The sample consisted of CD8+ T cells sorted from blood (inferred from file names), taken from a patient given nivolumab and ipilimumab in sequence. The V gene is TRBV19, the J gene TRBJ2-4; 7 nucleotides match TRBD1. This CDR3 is CASSIGDSALLAKNIQYF. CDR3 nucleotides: TGTGCCAGTAGTATTGGGGACAGCGCCCTTCTAGCCAAAAACATTCAGTACTTC.